The 22 T cell receptor beta chains below were found in one sample sequenced in a study of control samples from healthy donors and cancer patients. Method: immunoSEQ multiplex PCR; TCRdb's copy keeps in-frame clones and lacks some. The sample has about 170,000 clones, 70% to 90% seen once. The material sequenced was blood. Every receptor here comes from a man aged 30 to 45 in good health.

V is TRBV3-1 (or the pseudogene TRBV3-2) and J is TRBJ1-1; D not resolved. Germline assignment: CDR1 LGHDT and CDR2 YNNKEL (reference sequence). This CDR3 comprises 12 residues. Trimming pared 2 bases from V and 1 base from J, leaving 2 bases between. This chain's CDR3 is CASSQRNTEAFF. The DNA for the CDR3 is TGTGCCAGCAGCCAAAGGAACACTGAAGCTTTCTTT.

In this sample, this clone turned up once. This rearrangement joins TRBV10-2 to TRBJ1-5, with D possibly being TRBD1 (6 bases). The germline gives CDR1 WSHSY, CDR2 SAAADI. This CDR3 is built from 17 residues. Trimming stripped 7 bases from V and 0 bases from J, with 19 bases between. CDR3 amino acids: CASTSGGGEYSNQPQHF. The CDR3 DNA follows: TGCGCCAGCACTTCGGGAGGGGGAGAATATAGCAATCAGCCCCAGCATTTT.

The chain couples TRBV28 to TRBJ1-6; D is ambiguous. CDR1 and CDR2 from the germline V gene are MDHEN and SYDVKM. Trimming left V 3 bases short and J 7 bases short, with 16 bases between. The CDR3 is made up of 16 amino acids. In nucleotides, the CDR3 is TGTGCCAGCAGTTTTTTCAGGAGTTCTGCAAATTCACCCCTCCACTTT. It yields the protein CASSFFRSSANSPLHF.

The gene calls are TRBV6-5 and TRBJ1-4, with 7 bases fitting TRBD1. After removal of 5 bases from V and 5 bases from J, the junction contained 8 bases not matched to a gene. The CDR3 has 15 residues. Germline lookup yields CDR1 MNHEY and CDR2 SVGAGI. Here the CDR3 reads CASSREGARNEKLFF. The CDR3 DNA reads as TGTGCCAGCAGTCGAGAGGGGGCGCGGAATGAAAAACTGTTTTTT.

This clone appeared once. The V call is TRBV24-1, the J call TRBJ2-1; TRBD1 might be the D (6 bases). The CDR3 covers 14 residues. The V end lost 3 bases, the J end lost 8 bases, and 13 bases lay between the germline ends. Germline V gives CDR1 KGHDR, CDR2 SFDVKD. Here the CDR3 reads CATSDRRTVDEQFF. The DNA for the CDR3 is TGTGCCACCAGTGATCGCCGGACAGTTGATGAGCAGTTCTTC.

CDR3 nucleotides: TGTGCCACCAGCGTGGGACAGAAGAGTTCACCCCTCCACTTT. Its translation is CATSVGQKSSPLHF. J is TRBJ1-6 and V is TRBV15, with TRBD1 identical over 7 bases. Germline V CDR1 and CDR2: LNHNV, YYDKDF (reference sequence). V gave up 5 bases and J gave up 9 bases; unmatched junction bases: 7. CDR3 length: 14 amino acids.

The chain carries TRBV13 and TRBJ2-1; 9 positions agree with TRBD1. J lost 6 bases, V lost 6 bases, and 15 bases had no gene match. The CDR3 is 17 residues long. Germline loops: CDR1 PRHDT, CDR2 FYEKMQ (reference sequence). The CDR3 bases are TGTGCCAGCAGTCCATATACCGGGACAGGGTCCCCCAATGAGCAGTTCTTC. The encoded protein is CASSPYTGTGSPNEQFF. The entire variable domain, with the rest obtained from reference TRBV13 and TRBJ2-1, is as follows: AAGVIQSPRHLIKEKRETATLKCYPIPRHDTVYWYQQGPGQDPQFLISFYEKMQSDKGSIPDRFSAQQFSDYHSELNMSSLELGDSALYFCASSPYTGTGSPNEQFFGPGTRLTVL.

This chain connects TRBV3-1 (or the pseudogene TRBV3-2) to TRBJ2-7; 10 bases are shared with TRBD1. CDR1 is LGHDT, CDR2 YNNKEL, per germline (reference sequence). V dropped 4 bases and J dropped 8; count of bases not matched to a gene: 11. The CDR3 has 15 amino acids. The CDR3: CASSPTSGQGNKQYF. The DNA for the CDR3 is TGTGCCAGCAGCCCTACTTCGGGACAGGGGAACAAGCAGTACTTC.

The chain carries TRBV27 and TRBJ2-3, with a possible D match to TRBD2 (5 bases). Germline V lookup: CDR1 MNHEY, CDR2 SMNVEV (reference sequence). Trimming removed 2 bases at V and 2 bases at J, with 11 bases between. This CDR3 region has 15 residues. The CDR3 nucleotides are TGTGCCAGCAGTTTACAAGCGGTATACACAGATACGCAGTATTTT. This encodes CASSLQAVYTDTQYF.

The chain has TRBV14 and TRBJ2-4; tentatively, D is TRBD1 or TRBD2 (5 bases each). The length of the CDR3 is 13 residues. The germline CDR1 and CDR2 sequences are SGHDN and FVKESK. V lost 1 base to trimming and J lost 10 bases, with 11 bases between them. The CDR3 DNA reads as TGTGCCAGCAGCCAAGTAAGGGACGCGATTCAGTACTTC. Its protein is CASSQVRDAIQYF.

J is TRBJ1-3 and V is TRBV14, with no clear D. This CDR3 has 16 amino acids. Germline CDR1 SGHDN, CDR2 FVKESK. V lost 1 base and J lost 2, with 12 bases in between. The CDR3 is CASSQVAGSTGNTIYF. The CDR3 coding sequence is TGTGCCAGCAGCCAAGTCGCGGGGAGTACTGGAAACACCATATATTTT.

The chain couples TRBV6-5 to TRBJ2-1; D ambiguous. Looked up from germline, CDR1 is MNHEY and CDR2 is SVGAGI. The CDR3 is 13 residues long. V was clipped by 0 bases and J by 12 bases, with 12 bases between them. The CDR3: CASSYSDRRGQFF. The CDR3 DNA reads as TGTGCCAGCAGTTACTCGGACCGCCGCGGGCAGTTCTTC.

The chain combines TRBV27 with TRBJ2-7, with D uncertain. The V gene lost 2 bases and the J gene lost 2 bases, with 7 bases spanning the gap. The germline CDR1 and CDR2 sequences are MNHEY and SMNVEV (reference sequence). The CDR3 spans 13 residues. Here the CDR3 DNA reads TGTGCCAGCAGTTTAAGAGCTACCTACGAGCAGTACTTC. Protein: CASSLRATYEQYF.

This chain links TRBV7-2 with TRBJ2-7; 8 bases agree with TRBD2. The CDR3 sequence is 15 residues long. Germline V gives CDR1 SGHTA, CDR2 FQGNSA. Trimming at V came to 5 bases and at J to 3 bases, leaving 9 bases not matched to a gene. This CDR3 is CASSPNSGVNYEQYF. The DNA of the CDR3 is TGTGCCAGCAGCCCTAATAGCGGGGTTAACTACGAGCAGTACTTC.

The rearrangement links TRBV3-1 (or the pseudogene TRBV3-2) to TRBJ1-5, with a weak D call TRBD1 (6 bases). CDR1 is LGHDT and CDR2 is YNNKEL in the germline V gene (reference sequence). This CDR3 contains 15 residues. The V end lost 4 bases, the J end lost 2 bases, and 12 bases lay between the germline ends. DNA of the CDR3: TGTGCCAGCAGCCCAACAGGGCAGGGCAATCAGCCCCAGCATTTT. The encoded protein is CASSPTGQGNQPQHF.

The chain couples TRBV6-5 to TRBJ2-1; D possibly corresponds to TRBD1 (5 bases). The germline V and J ends were trimmed by 0 bases and 3 bases, with 12 bases remaining between them. Germline CDR1 is MNHEY and CDR2 is SVGAGI. The CDR3 covers 16 residues. The CDR3 region has the DNA TGTGCCAGCAGTTACTCCCGACAGCAGTACTACAATGAGCAGTTCTTC. Its protein is CASSYSRQQYYNEQFF.

The chain has TRBV5-6 and TRBJ2-3; 8 bases match TRBD2. V was pared by 0 bases and J by 2 bases, with 5 bases of the junction left unmatched. The CDR3 covers 16 residues. Germline assignment: CDR1 SGHDT and CDR2 YYEEEE. CDR3 DNA: TGTGCCAGCAGCTTGGTTGGCGGGGGGATCACAGATACGCAGTATTTT. Its protein is CASSLVGGGITDTQYF. The variable domain in full, with the rest retrieved from reference TRBV5-6 and TRBJ2-3, is DAGVTQSPTHLIKTRGQQVTLRCSPKSGHDTVSWYQQALGQGPQFIFQYYEEEERQRGNFPDRFSGHQFPNYSSELNVNALLLGDSALYLCASSLVGGGITDTQYFGPGTRLTVL.

The chain has TRBV29-1 and TRBJ1-5; TRBD1 agrees at 7 bases. This CDR3 region has 12 residues. CDR1 is SQVTM and CDR2 is ANQGSEA in the germline V gene. With V trimmed by 4 bases and J by 7 bases, 4 bases remained unmatched. The CDR3 DNA sequence: TGCAGCGTTGGGCACAGGGGCCAGCCCCAGCATTTT. The encoded protein is CSVGHRGQPQHF.

This chain links TRBV29-1 with TRBJ2-5; D might be TRBD1 (6 bases). The germline V gene has CDR1 SQVTM and CDR2 ANQGSEA. The CDR3 loop spans 12 amino acids. V was cut by 7 bases and J by 7 bases, with 16 bases left in between. The CDR3 sequence is CSGRQVLGTQYF. DNA for the CDR3: TGCAGCGGAAGACAGGTCCTAGGGACCCAGTACTTC.

V is TRBV6-6 and J is TRBJ2-7, with D possibly TRBD1 on 5 matching bases. This CDR3 comprises 15 residues. Germline V CDR1 and CDR2: MNHNY, SVGAGI (reference sequence). The V end lost 0 bases, the J end lost 3 bases, and 12 bases lay between the germline ends. CDR3 residues: CASSYSFGAYYEQYF. CDR3 nucleotide sequence: TGTGCCAGCAGTTACTCGTTTGGGGCCTACTACGAGCAGTACTTC.

This sequence joins TRBV19 and TRBJ2-3, with D unclear. V was pared by 5 bases and J by 6 bases, with 9 bases between. Germline assignment: CDR1 LNHDA and CDR2 SQIVND (reference sequence). CDR3 length equals 12 residues. The CDR3 bases are TGTGCCAGTAGTTTCGGTTTGGATACGCAGTATTTT. It specifies CASSFGLDTQYF.

The rearrangement uses TRBV12-2 and TRBJ2-7; the D segment call TRBD1 is taken from the table without a DNA check. TRBV12-2 is designated a pseudogene. CDR3 size: 16 residues. In nucleotides, the CDR3 is TGTGCAAGTCGCCCTATATTGCAGGGTGAATCCTACGAGCAGTACTTC. The encoded protein is CASRPILQGESYEQYF.